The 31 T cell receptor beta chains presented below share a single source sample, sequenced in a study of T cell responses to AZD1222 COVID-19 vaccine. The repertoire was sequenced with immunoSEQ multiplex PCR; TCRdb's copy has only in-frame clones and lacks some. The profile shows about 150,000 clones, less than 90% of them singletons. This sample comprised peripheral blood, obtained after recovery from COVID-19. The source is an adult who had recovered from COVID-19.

Here the CDR3 DNA reads TGTGCCAGTAGTATCCGGGCCCAAAACACCGGGGAGCTGTTTTTT. Its translation: CASSIRAQNTGELFF. The chain links TRBV19 to TRBJ2-2; D is unresolved. The CDR3 is 15 residues long. Trimming pared 3 bases from V and 2 bases from J, leaving 10 bases between. Germline CDR1 reads LNHDA; CDR2 reads SQIVND (reference sequence).

The DNA of the CDR3 is TGTGCCAGTAGACAACCGCTTAACTATGGCTACACCTTC. Encoded protein: CASRQPLNYGYTF. V is TRBV19 and J is TRBJ1-2; unclear D gene. Germline loops: CDR1 LNHDA, CDR2 SQIVND (reference sequence). This CDR3 has 13 residues. V lost 6 bases and J 1 base, leaving 9 bases between the germline ends.

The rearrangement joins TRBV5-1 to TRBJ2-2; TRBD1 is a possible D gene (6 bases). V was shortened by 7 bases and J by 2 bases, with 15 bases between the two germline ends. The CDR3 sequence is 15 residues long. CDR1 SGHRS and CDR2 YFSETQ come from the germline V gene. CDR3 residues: CASSTGTPNTGELFF. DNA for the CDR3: TGCGCCAGCTCTACCGGGACACCTAACACCGGGGAGCTGTTTTTT.

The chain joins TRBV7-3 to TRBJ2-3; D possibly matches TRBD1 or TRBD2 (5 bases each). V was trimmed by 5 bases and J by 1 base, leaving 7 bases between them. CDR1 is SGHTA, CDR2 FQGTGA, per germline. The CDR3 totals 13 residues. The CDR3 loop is CASSRGGTDTQYF. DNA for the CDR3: TGTGCCAGCAGCCGAGGGGGCACAGATACGCAGTATTTT.

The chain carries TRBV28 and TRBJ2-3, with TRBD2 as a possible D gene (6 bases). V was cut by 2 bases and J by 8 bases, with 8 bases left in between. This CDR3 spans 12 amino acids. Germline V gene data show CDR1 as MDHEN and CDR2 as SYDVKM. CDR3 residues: CASSLHGGTQYF. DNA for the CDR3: TGTGCCAGCAGTTTACACGGGGGTACGCAGTATTTT.

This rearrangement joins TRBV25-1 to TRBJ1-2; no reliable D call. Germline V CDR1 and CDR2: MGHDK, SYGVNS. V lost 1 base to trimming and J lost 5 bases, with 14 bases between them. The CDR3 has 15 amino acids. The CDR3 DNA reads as TGTGCCAGCAGTGAATCCTCCGGGCTGGGGTATGGCTACACCTTC. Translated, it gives CASSESSGLGYGYTF.

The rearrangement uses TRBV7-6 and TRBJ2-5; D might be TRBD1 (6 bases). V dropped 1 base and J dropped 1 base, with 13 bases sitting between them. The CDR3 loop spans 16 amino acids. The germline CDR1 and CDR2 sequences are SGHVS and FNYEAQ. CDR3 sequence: CASSLGQAILQETQYF. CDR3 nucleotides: TGTGCCAGCAGCTTAGGACAGGCTATTCTCCAAGAGACCCAGTACTTC.

The CDR3 nucleotides are TGCGCCAGCAGCCCTTTTCGGGACAGTTCTAATGAAAAACTGTTTTTT. The encoded protein is CASSPFRDSSNEKLFF. The rearrangement joins TRBV5-1 to TRBJ1-4, with 7 bases lining up with TRBD1. V was pared by 4 bases and J by 3 bases, with 9 bases of the junction left unmatched. This CDR3 has 16 amino acids. Germline V gene data show CDR1 as SGHRS and CDR2 as YFSETQ.

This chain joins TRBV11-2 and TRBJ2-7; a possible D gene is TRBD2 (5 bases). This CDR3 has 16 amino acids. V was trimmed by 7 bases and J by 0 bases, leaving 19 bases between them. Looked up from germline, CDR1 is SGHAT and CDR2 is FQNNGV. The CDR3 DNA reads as TGTGCCAGCACCCTAAACATGGACTTGAGCTCCTACGAGCAGTACTTC. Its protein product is CASTLNMDLSSYEQYF.

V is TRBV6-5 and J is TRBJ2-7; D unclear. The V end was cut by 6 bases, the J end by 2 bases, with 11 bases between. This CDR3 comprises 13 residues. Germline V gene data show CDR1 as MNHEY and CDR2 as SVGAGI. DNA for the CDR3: TGTGCCAGCAGGGAGACTCCTACCTACGAGCAGTACTTC. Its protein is CASRETPTYEQYF.

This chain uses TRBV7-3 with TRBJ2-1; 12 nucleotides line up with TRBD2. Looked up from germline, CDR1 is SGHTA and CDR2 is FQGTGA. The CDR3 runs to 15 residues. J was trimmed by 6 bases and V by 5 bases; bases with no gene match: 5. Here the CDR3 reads CASSPGTSGSNEQFF. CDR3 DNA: TGTGCCAGCAGCCCAGGGACTAGCGGGTCCAATGAGCAGTTCTTC.

The CDR3: CASSLNRRSPSYEQYF. CDR3 DNA sequence: TGTGCCAGCAGCTTGAATAGGCGTTCCCCATCCTACGAGCAGTACTTC. This sequence joins TRBV5-6 and TRBJ2-7; D gene unclear. There are 16 residues in the CDR3. Trimming stripped 1 base from V and 1 base from J, with 15 bases between. The germline gives CDR1 SGHDT, CDR2 YYEEEE. The full variable domain, in which reference TRBV5-6 and TRBJ2-7 provide the parts outside the CDR3, is DAGVTQSPTHLIKTRGQQVTLRCSPKSGHDTVSWYQQALGQGPQFIFQYYEEEERQRGNFPDRFSGHQFPNYSSELNVNALLLGDSALYLCASSLNRRSPSYEQYFGPGTRLTVT.

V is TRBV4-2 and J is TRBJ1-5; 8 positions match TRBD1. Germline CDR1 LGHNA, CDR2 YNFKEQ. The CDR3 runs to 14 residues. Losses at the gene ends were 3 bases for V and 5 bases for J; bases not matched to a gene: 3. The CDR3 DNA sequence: TGTGCCAGCAGCCAGGAGACAGGGGATCAGCCCCAGCATTTT. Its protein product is CASSQETGDQPQHF.

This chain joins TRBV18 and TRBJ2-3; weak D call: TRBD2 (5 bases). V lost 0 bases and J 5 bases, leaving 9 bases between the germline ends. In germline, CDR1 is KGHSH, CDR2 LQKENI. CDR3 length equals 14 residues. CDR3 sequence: CASSPPMEVDTQYF. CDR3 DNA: TGTGCCAGCTCACCACCGATGGAGGTAGATACGCAGTATTTT.

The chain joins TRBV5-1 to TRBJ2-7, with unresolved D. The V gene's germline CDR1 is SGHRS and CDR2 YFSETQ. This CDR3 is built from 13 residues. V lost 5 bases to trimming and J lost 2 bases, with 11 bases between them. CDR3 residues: CASSPDPAYEQYF. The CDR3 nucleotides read TGCGCCAGCAGTCCGGACCCAGCCTACGAGCAGTACTTC.

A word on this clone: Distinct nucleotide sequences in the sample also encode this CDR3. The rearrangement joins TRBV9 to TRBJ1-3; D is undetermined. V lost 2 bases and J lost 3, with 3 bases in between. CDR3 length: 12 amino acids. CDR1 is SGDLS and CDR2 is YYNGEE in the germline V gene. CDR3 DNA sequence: TGTGCCAGCAGCGTGGGTGGAAACACCATATATTTT. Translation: CASSVGGNTIYF. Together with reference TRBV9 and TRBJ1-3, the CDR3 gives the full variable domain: DSGVTQTPKHLITATGQRVTLRCSPRSGDLSVYWYQQSLDQGLQFLIQYYNGEERAKGNILERFSAQQFPDLHSELNLSSLELGDSALYFCASSVGGNTIYFGEGSWLTVV.

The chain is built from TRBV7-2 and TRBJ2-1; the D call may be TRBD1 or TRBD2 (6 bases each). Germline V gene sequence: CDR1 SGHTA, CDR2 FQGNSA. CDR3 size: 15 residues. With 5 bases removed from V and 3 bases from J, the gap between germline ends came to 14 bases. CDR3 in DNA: TGTGCCAGCAGCCCTGGGGGGCGGATCTACAATGAGCAGTTCTTC. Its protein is CASSPGGRIYNEQFF.

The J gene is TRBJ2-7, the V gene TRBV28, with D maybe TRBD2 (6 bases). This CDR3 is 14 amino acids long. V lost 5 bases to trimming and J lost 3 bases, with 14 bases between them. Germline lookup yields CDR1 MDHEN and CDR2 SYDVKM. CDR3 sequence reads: CASSRPGGSYEQYF. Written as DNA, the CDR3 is TGTGCCAGCAGTCGGCCCGGGGGTAGCTACGAGCAGTACTTC.

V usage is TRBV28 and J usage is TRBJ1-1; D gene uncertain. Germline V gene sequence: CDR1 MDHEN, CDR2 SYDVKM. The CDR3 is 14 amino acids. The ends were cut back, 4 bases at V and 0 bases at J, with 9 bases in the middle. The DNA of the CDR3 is TGTGCCAGCAGTTCCCCAGGTCTGAACACTGAAGCTTTCTTT. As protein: CASSSPGLNTEAFF.

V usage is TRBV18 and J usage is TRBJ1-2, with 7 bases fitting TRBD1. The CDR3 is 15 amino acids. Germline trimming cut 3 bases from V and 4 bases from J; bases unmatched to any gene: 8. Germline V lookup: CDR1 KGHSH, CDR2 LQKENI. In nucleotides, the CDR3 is TGTGCCAGCTCACCCGAGAGGGGGCGCGGCTATGGCTACACCTTC. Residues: CASSPERGRGYGYTF.

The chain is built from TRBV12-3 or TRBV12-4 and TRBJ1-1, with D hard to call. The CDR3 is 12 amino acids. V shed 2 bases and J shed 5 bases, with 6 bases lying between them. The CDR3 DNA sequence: TGTGCCAGCAGTTTAACCCGGACTGAAGCTTTCTTT. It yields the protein CASSLTRTEAFF.

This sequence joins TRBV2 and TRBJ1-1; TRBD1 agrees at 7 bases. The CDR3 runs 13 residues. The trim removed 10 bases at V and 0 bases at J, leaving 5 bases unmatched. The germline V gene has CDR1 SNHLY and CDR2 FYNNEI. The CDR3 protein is CATRGAMNTEAFF. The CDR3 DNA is TGTGCCACCAGGGGGGCTATGAACACTGAAGCTTTCTTT.

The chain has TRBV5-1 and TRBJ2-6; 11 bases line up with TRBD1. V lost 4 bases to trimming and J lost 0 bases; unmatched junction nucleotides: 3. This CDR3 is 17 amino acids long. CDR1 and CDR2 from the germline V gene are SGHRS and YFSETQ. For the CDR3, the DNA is TGCGCCAGCAGCGCCGGGACAGGGGGCTCTGGGGCCAACGTCCTGACTTTC. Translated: CASSAGTGGSGANVLTF. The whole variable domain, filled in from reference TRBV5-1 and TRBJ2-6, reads KAGVTQTPRYLIKTRGQQVTLSCSPISGHRSVSWYQQTPGQGLQFLFEYFSETQRNKGNFPGRFSGRQFSNSRSEMNVSTLELGDSALYLCASSAGTGGSGANVLTFGAGSRLTVL.

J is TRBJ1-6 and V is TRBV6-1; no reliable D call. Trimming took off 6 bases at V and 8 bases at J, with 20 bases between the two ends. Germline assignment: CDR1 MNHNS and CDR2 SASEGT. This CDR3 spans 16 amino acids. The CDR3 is CASSEQGGLMDSPLHF. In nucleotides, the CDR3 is TGTGCCAGCAGCGAACAAGGAGGCCTGATGGATTCACCCCTCCACTTT.

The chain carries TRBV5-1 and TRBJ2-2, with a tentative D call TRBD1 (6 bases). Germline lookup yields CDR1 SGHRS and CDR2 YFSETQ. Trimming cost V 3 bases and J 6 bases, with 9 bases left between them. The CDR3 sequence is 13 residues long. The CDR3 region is CASSSGHPGELFF. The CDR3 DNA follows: TGCGCCAGCAGCTCGGGACATCCCGGGGAGCTGTTTTTT.

This CDR3 is CASSLDGGRGNQPQHF. Here the CDR3 DNA reads TGTGCCAGCAGCTTAGATGGGGGGCGAGGCAATCAGCCCCAGCATTTT. V and J are TRBV7-8 and TRBJ1-5, with D possibly TRBD1 on 6 matching bases. The germline V gene has CDR1 SGHVS and CDR2 FQNEAQ. This CDR3 contains 16 residues. Trimming stripped 1 base from V and 2 bases from J, with 12 bases between.

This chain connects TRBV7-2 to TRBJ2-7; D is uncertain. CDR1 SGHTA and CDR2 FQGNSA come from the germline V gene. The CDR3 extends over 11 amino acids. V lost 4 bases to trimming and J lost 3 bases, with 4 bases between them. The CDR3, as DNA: TGTGCCAGCAGCTCTTTCTACGAGCAGTACTTC. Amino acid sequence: CASSSFYEQYF.

This chain's CDR3 is CASSLYISGKGSGWTEAFF. CDR3 bases: TGTGCCAGCAGCTTATATATCTCGGGGAAGGGCTCTGGGTGGACTGAAGCTTTCTTT. The chain joins TRBV7-8 to TRBJ1-1; no clear D gene. The germline V gene has CDR1 SGHVS and CDR2 FQNEAQ. This CDR3 region has 19 residues. V lost 2 bases and J 5 bases, leaving 27 bases between the germline ends.

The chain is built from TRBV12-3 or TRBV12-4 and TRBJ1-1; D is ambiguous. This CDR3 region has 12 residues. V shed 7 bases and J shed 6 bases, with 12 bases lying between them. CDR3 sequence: CASTPSIPEAFF. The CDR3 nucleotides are TGTGCCAGCACTCCTTCGATACCTGAAGCTTTCTTT.

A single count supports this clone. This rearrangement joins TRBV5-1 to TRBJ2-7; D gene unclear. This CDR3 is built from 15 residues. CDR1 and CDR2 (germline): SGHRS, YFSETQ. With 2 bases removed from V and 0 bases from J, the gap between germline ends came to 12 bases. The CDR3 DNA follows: TGCGCCAGCAGCTTAAGTGGCCAGAGCTCCTACGAGCAGTACTTC. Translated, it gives CASSLSGQSSYEQYF. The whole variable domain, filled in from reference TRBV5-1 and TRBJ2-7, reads KAGVTQTPRYLIKTRGQQVTLSCSPISGHRSVSWYQQTPGQGLQFLFEYFSETQRNKGNFPGRFSGRQFSNSRSEMNVSTLELGDSALYLCASSLSGQSSYEQYFGPGTRLTVT.

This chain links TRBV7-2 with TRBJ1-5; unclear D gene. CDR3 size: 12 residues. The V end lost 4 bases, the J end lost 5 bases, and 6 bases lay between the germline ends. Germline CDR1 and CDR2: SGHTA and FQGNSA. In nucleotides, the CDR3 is TGTGCCAGCAGCTCAGCAGATCAGCCCCAGCATTTT. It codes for CASSSADQPQHF.